The rows below give T cell receptor beta chains drawn from one sample of a study of response to subunit inactivated influenza vaccine. TCRdb processed the RT-PCR reads anew with MiXCR; each CDR3 protein has one entry. The table has about 520,000 distinct CDR3 sequences, approximately 11% seen once. Source: PBMCs from blood, taken 35 to 45 days after vaccination. The receptors were gathered from a man aged 45-65 years who received an inactivated influenza vaccine. Each CDR3 is given with its conserved first and last residue. The size of a clone is reported for some rows only, either as once, few or many, or as a class for expanded clones.

J gene,CDR3 length,V gene,clone size,CDR3 protein
TRBJ2-3,16,TRBV7-9,-,CASSLLGGGSADTQYF
TRBJ1-1,11,TRBV4-2,many,CASSQNTEAFF
TRBJ2-5,15,TRBV2,-,CASKPGQGAGETKYF
TRBJ2-7,13,TRBV14,-,CASSQVARVEQYF
TRBJ2-2,13,TRBV12-3/TRBV12-4,many,CASTNGNTGELFF
TRBJ2-1,15,TRBV10-3,-,CAISAPQRDYNEQFF
TRBJ2-2,16,TRBV28,-,CASSPTGSLNTGELFF
TRBJ2-1,18,TRBV4-1,-,CASSQESGIVSSYNEQFF
TRBJ2-7,16,TRBV6-1,-,CASSSGTSGRIYEQYF
TRBJ2-1,15,TRBV7-3,-,CASSILAGAYNEQFF
TRBJ2-1,15,TRBV7-9,many,CASSLVGAPYNEQFF
TRBJ2-3,14,TRBV29-1,-,CSVQRDRGTDTQYF
TRBJ2-7,13,TRBV5-1,many,CASSLRRNYEQYF
TRBJ2-1,19,TRBV5-1,few,CARGGRGAELAGQDNEQFF
TRBJ2-1,14,TRBV30,once,CAWGLGGNLYEQFF
TRBJ2-2,13,TRBV27,-,CASSLFPTGELFF
TRBJ2-5,14,TRBV12-3/TRBV12-4,many,CASSLGALVETQYF
TRBJ2-1,16,TRBV5-1,-,CASSLLRDIMYNEQFF
TRBJ2-1,15,TRBV4-2,-,CASSQGIRGNNEQFF
TRBJ2-1,17,TRBV19,-,CASSILMTGDGSAEQFF
TRBJ2-1,17,TRBV7-2,-,CASSFTPGGRLRNEQFF
TRBJ2-2,17,TRBV19,-,CASSIDQTGGYTGELFF
TRBJ2-1,11,TRBV4-2,few,CASSQAGLVFF
TRBJ2-7,13,TRBV5-8,few,CASTLRGSYEQYF
TRBJ2-1,14,TRBV7-9,few,CASRAGGLRNEQFF
TRBJ2-1,15,TRBV5-1,few,CASSSGGRTYNEQFF
TRBJ2-5,13,TRBV5-1,many,CASSLSLRETQYF
TRBJ2-5,16,TRBV9,-,CASSALQGGGRETQYF
TRBJ1-1,15,TRBV6-1,few,CAINDHRGMNTEAFF
TRBJ2-3,16,TRBV6-2/TRBV6-3,few,CASSYTSGRLWDTQYF